This T cell receptor (beta chain) was identified during a study of human T cells and chemical hapten exposure. Per germline, CDR1 MNHEY and CDR2 SVGAGI. The CDR3 is made up of 16 amino acids. J gave up 7 bases and V 5 bases, and 9 bases lay outside the gene matches. Time point reported: patch test 1, 2 weeks after DPC sensitization. Treatment in this sample: therapeutic diphenylcyclopropenone sensitization with weekly scalp DPC. TCRdb redid the calling of the RACE reads with MiXCR, one entry per CDR3 protein. The sample has fewer than 500,000 distinct CDR3 sequences; 4% to 5.5% are singletons. This clonotype showed up many times.

The rearrangement uses TRBV6-5 and TRBJ2-1; TRBD2 matches at 12 bases. The material sequenced was whole blood, taken in connection with sensitization to the hapten diphenylcyclopropenone (DPC). The receptor's source is a woman between 50 and 59 years old with alopecia areata. Some clones in this sample may be carry-over from other donors' samples. The CDR3: CASSLPSGRARNEQFF. The CDR3 DNA reads TGTGCCAGCAGTCTACCTAGCGGGAGGGCGCGGAATGAGCAGTTCTTC.